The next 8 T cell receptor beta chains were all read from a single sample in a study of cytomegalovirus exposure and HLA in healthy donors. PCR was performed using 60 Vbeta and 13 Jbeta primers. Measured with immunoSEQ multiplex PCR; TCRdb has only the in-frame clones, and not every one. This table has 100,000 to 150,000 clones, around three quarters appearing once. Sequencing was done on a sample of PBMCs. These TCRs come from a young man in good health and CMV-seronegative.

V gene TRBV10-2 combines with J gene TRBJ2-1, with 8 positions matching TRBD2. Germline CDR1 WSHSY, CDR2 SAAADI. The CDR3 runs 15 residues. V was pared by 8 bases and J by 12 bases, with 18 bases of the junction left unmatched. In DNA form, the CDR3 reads TGCGCCAGCTCATCCTCCGGGACTAGGGGTCAGGGGCAGTTCTTC. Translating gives CASSSSGTRGQGQFF.

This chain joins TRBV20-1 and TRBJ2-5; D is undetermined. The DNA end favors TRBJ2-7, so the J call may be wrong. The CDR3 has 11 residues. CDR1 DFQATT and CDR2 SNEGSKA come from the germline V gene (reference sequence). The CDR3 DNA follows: TGCAGTGCGGGCAGCTCCTACGAGCAGTACTTC. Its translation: CSAGSSYEQYF.

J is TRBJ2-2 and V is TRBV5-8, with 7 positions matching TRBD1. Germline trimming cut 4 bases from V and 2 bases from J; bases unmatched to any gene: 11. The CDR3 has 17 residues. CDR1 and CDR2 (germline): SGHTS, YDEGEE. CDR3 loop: CASSVGSGQANTGELFF. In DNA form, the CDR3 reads TGTGCCAGCAGCGTGGGTTCAGGACAGGCAAACACCGGGGAGCTGTTTTTT.

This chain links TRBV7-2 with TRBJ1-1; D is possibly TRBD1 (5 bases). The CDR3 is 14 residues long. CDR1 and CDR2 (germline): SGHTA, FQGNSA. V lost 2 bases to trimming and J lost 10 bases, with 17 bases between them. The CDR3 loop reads CASSLNMEGRGAFF. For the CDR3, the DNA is TGTGCCAGCAGCTTAAATATGGAGGGTAGGGGAGCTTTCTTT. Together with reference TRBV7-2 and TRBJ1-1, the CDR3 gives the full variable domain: GAGVSQSPSNKVTEKGKDVELRCDPISGHTALYWYRQSLGQGLEFLIYFQGNSAPDKSGLPSDRFSAERTGGSVSTLTIQRTQQEDSAVYLCASSLNMEGRGAFFGQGTRLTVV.

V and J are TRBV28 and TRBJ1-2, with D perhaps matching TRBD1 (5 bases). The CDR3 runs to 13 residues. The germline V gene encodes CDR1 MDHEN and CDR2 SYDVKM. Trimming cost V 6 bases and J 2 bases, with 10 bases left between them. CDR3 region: CASRPQGNYGYTF. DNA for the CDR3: TGTGCCAGCAGGCCTCAGGGAAACTATGGCTACACCTTC.

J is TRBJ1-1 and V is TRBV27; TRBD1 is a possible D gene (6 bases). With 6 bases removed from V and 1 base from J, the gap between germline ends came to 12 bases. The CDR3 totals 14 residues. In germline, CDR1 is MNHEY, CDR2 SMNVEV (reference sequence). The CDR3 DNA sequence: TGTGCCAGCAGGGGCAGGGGCCGGAACACTGAAGCTTTCTTT. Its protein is CASRGRGRNTEAFF.

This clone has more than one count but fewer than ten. Written as DNA, the CDR3 is TGTGCCAGCAGAGAAATGGACAGGGGGGCTGGAAACACCATATATTTT. Amino acids: CASREMDRGAGNTIYF. The chain uses TRBV6-1 and TRBJ1-3, with 10 bases lining up with TRBD1. There are 16 residues in the CDR3. The J segment lost 2 bases and the V segment lost 6 bases, leaving 7 bases of the junction unmatched. The germline V gene encodes CDR1 MNHNS and CDR2 SASEGT.

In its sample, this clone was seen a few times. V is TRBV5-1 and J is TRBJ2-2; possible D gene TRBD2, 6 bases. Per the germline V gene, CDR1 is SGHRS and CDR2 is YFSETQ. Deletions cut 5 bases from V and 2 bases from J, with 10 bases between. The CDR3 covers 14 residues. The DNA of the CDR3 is TGCGCCAGCAGAGGGACTCTAAACACCGGGGAGCTGTTTTTT. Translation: CASRGTLNTGELFF.